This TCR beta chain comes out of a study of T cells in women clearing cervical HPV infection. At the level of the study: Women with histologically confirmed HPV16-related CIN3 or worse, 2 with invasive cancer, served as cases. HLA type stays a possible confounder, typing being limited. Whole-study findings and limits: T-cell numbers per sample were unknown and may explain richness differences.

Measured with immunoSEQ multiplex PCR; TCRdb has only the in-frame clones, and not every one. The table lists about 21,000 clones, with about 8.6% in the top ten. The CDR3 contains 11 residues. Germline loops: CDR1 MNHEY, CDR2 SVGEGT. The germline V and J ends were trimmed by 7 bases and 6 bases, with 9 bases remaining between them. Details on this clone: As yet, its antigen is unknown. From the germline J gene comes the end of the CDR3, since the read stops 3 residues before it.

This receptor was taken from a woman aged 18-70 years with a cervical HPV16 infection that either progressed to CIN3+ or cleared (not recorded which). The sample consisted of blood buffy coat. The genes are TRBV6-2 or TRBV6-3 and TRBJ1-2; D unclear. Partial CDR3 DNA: TGTGCCAGCATCTCCGGTGATGGC. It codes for CASISGDG. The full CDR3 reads CASISGDGYTF.